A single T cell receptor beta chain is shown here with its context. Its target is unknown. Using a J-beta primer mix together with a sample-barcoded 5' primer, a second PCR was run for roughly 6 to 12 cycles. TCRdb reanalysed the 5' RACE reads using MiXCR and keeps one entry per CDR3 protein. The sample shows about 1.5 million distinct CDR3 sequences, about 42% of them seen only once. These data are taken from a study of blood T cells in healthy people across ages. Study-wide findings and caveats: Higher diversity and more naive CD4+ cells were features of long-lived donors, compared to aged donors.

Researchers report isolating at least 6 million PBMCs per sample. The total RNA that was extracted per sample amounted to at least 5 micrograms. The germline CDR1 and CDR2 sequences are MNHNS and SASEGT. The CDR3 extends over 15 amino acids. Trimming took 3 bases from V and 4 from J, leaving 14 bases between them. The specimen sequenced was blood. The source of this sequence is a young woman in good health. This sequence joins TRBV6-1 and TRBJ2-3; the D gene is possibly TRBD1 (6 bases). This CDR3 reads CASSENRAGSDTQYF. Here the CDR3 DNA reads TGTGCCAGCAGTGAGAACAGGGCGGGCTCAGATACGCAGTATTTT.